The 12 T cell receptor beta chains below all came from one sample that was sequenced in a study of CD8+ T cells in alopecia areata. Sequencing used cDNA as its template, made by extracting RNA and reverse transcribing it. Here immunoSEQ multiplex PCR was the method, and the copy in TCRdb shows in-frame clones only, minus some. The table shows about 200,000 clones, with around 62% occurring only once. The sample in question was CD4+ T cells sorted from blood, obtained at week 0. The receptors were gathered from a human donor with alopecia areata.

This clone has a handful of counts. Other nucleotide sequences in the sample specify the same CDR3. The chain carries TRBV6-5 and TRBJ1-1; D unresolved. Trimming took off 0 bases at V and 1 base at J, with 6 bases between the two ends. The germline V gene has CDR1 MNHEY and CDR2 SVGAGI. The CDR3 has 14 amino acids. The CDR3: CASSYSRGNTEAFF. The CDR3 bases are TGTGCCAGCAGTTACTCGAGAGGGAACACTGAAGCTTTCTTT.

This clone was picked up a small number of times. The V call is TRBV2, the J call TRBJ2-5; 14 positions agree with TRBD2. Germline V lookup: CDR1 SNHLY, CDR2 FYNNEI. The V and J ends lost 0 bases and 7 bases, in that order; junction bases with no gene match: 10. The CDR3 consists of 18 residues. Here the CDR3 reads CASSEAGLAGVREGTQYF. CDR3 DNA: TGTGCCAGCAGTGAAGCGGGACTAGCGGGAGTTAGGGAAGGGACCCAGTACTTC.

In this sample, this clone turned up once. The V gene is TRBV5-1, the J gene TRBJ1-6; 9 nucleotides align to TRBD1. J lost 8 bases, V lost 4 bases, and 4 bases had no gene match. Germline V gene data show CDR1 as SGHRS and CDR2 as YFSETQ. This CDR3 has 14 residues. CDR3 residues: CASSMGQGDSPLHF. DNA of the CDR3: TGCGCCAGCAGCATGGGACAGGGTGATTCACCCCTCCACTTT.

This clone was seen once. The chain links TRBV6-5 to TRBJ1-1; perhaps TRBD1 as D (6 bases). CDR1 and CDR2 from the germline V gene are MNHEY and SVGAGI. The CDR3 is 14 amino acids. The germline V and J ends were trimmed by 7 bases and 7 bases, with 19 bases remaining between them. The CDR3 sequence: CASKPGQRNDEAFF. CDR3 nucleotides: TGTGCCAGCAAGCCGGGACAAAGGAATGATGAAGCTTTCTTT.

A note on this clone: Germline and junction disagree at one end, which may indicate a read error. CDR3 DNA: TGTGCCAGCGGATCTTCAAGCGGGTATACGCAGTTTTTT. Protein product: CASGSSSGYTQFF. The chain recombines TRBV27 with TRBJ2-3; maybe TRBD2 (6 bases). Germline CDR1 MNHEY, CDR2 SMNVEV (reference sequence). This CDR3 comprises 13 residues.

This clone showed up just a few times. The chain joins TRBV4-1 to TRBJ2-1; 10 bases are shared with TRBD2. CDR1 and CDR2 from the germline V gene are MGHRA and YSYEKL. The V segment lost 4 bases and the J segment 2 bases; nucleotides outside the gene matches: 5. CDR3 length equals 16 residues. CDR3 amino acids: CASSPLAGVAYNEQFF. CDR3 nucleotides: TGCGCCAGCAGCCCGCTAGCGGGAGTGGCCTACAATGAGCAGTTCTTC.

This chain joins TRBV5-1 and TRBJ2-7; D possibly matches TRBD1 or TRBD2 (5 bases each). The CDR3 spans 15 residues. Between the trimmed V and J ends, which lost 5 bases and 3 bases, there was a span of 18 bases. Germline lookup yields CDR1 SGHRS and CDR2 YFSETQ. The CDR3 nucleotides read TGCGCCAGCAGACTAAACCCGGGACCTAACTACGAGCAGTACTTC. Translation gives CASRLNPGPNYEQYF.

The V and J genes are TRBV15 and TRBJ2-2; perhaps D is TRBD1 or TRBD2 (5 bases each). The CDR3 has 16 amino acids. Trimming shortened V by 0 bases and J by 0 bases, and 8 bases separated the two germline ends. Per the germline V gene, CDR1 is LNHNV and CDR2 is YYDKDF (reference sequence). The chain's CDR3 is CATSRDWGSNTGELFF. The CDR3 DNA sequence: TGTGCCACCAGCAGAGATTGGGGGTCGAACACCGGGGAGCTGTTTTTT. Supplemented by reference TRBV15 and TRBJ2-2, the full variable domain reads DAMVIQNPRYQVTQFGKPVTLSCSQTLNHNVMYWYQQKSSQAPKLLFHYYDKDFNNEADTPDNFQSRRPNTSFCFLDIRSPGLGDTAMYLCATSRDWGSNTGELFFGEGSRLTVL.

This clone was seen a single time. The rearrangement joins TRBV30 to TRBJ2-1; TRBD1 might be the D (5 bases). The length of the CDR3 is 11 residues. Germline values: CDR1 GTSNPN, CDR2 SVGIG (reference sequence). Trimming took 5 bases from V and 7 from J, leaving 9 bases between them. The CDR3, as DNA: TGTGCCTGGGAAAGGACAAATGAGCAGTTCTTC. It yields the protein CAWERTNEQFF.

J is TRBJ2-1 and V is TRBV2; D is perhaps TRBD2 (5 bases). From germline, CDR1 is SNHLY and CDR2 FYNNEI. This CDR3 is built from 13 residues. The V and J ends lost 3 bases and 9 bases respectively, with 12 bases between them. DNA for the CDR3: TGTGCCAGCAGTGACCTAGAAGAGGGTGAGCAGTTCTTC. Protein: CASSDLEEGEQFF.

This chain links TRBV7-9 with TRBJ1-6, with no clear D. CDR1 and CDR2 (germline): SEHNR, FQNEAQ (reference sequence). The germline V and J ends were trimmed by 10 bases and 0 bases, with 10 bases remaining between them. This CDR3 is 14 amino acids long. In DNA, the CDR3 is TGTGCCATCAGGCAGAGCTCCTATAATTCACCCCTCCACTTT. Amino acids: CAIRQSSYNSPLHF. The full variable domain, its missing parts supplied by reference TRBV7-9 and TRBJ1-6, is DTGVSQNPRHKITKRGQNVTFRCDPISEHNRLYWYRQTLGQGPEFLTYFQNEAQLEKSRLLSDRFSAERPKGSFSTLEIQRTEQGDSAMYLCAIRQSSYNSPLHFGNGTRLTVT.

The J gene is TRBJ2-1, the V gene TRBV7-9; D not resolved. The germline V gene encodes CDR1 SEHNR and CDR2 FQNEAQ (reference sequence). The germline V and J ends were trimmed by 4 bases and 8 bases, with 12 bases remaining between them. This CDR3 comprises 13 residues. The CDR3 is CASSYQNFHEQFF. For the CDR3, the DNA is TGTGCCAGCAGCTACCAGAACTTCCATGAGCAGTTCTTC.